What follows are 17 T cell receptor beta chains derived from one specimen sequenced in a study of T-cell reconstitution after alpha-beta-depleted transplantation in children. Unique molecular identifiers were used to barcode this TCRbeta library. TCRdb used MiXCR to reprocess the PCR reads, holding one entry per CDR3 protein. The sample includes around 680,000 distinct CDR3 sequences, approximately 17% seen only once; the top ten take 0.8% to 1.1%. The source material was PBMCs from the stem cell graft donor, sampled from the stem cell graft. These receptors all come from a human donor who donated a stem cell graft to a child with acute myeloid leukemia.

The gene calls are TRBV7-6 and TRBJ1-6; 9 nucleotides align to TRBD1. J gave up 7 bases and V 1 base, and 2 bases lay outside the gene matches. This CDR3 spans 15 amino acids. Germline lookup yields CDR1 SGHVS and CDR2 FNYEAQ. The CDR3 spells CASSLGTGDNSPLHF. DNA of the CDR3: TGTGCCAGCAGCTTAGGGACAGGGGACAATTCACCCCTCCACTTT.

A few counts support this clonotype. V usage is TRBV5-1 and J usage is TRBJ2-1, with D perhaps TRBD2 (5 bases). The CDR3 has 12 amino acids. CDR1 and CDR2 from the germline V gene are SGHRS and YFSETQ. Trimming stripped 7 bases from V and 9 bases from J, with 14 bases between. This CDR3 is CASFTPGGEQFF. CDR3 nucleotides: TGCGCCAGCTTCACCCCCGGAGGTGAGCAGTTCTTC.

There are a few counts of this clonotype. The V gene is TRBV12-3 or TRBV12-4, the J gene TRBJ2-3; D is ambiguous. CDR3 size: 12 residues. The ends were cut back, 4 bases at V and 10 bases at J, with 12 bases in the middle. The CDR3 sequence is CASSSPSRAQYF. CDR3 nucleotides: TGTGCCAGCAGTTCGCCATCTAGGGCGCAGTATTTT.

This clonotype was seen only a few times. This chain uses TRBV29-1 with TRBJ1-2, with D possibly matching TRBD1 (5 bases). Trimming took 6 bases from V and 9 from J, leaving 17 bases between them. Germline CDR1 reads SQVTM; CDR2 reads ANQGSEA. There are 12 residues in the CDR3. CDR3 region: CSVPDSSRSYTF. CDR3 sequence (DNA): TGCAGCGTGCCCGACAGCTCCCGGAGCTACACCTTC.

The V call is TRBV7-3, the J call TRBJ2-1; TRBD2 aligns across 8 bases. The trim removed 3 bases at V and 8 bases at J, leaving 9 bases unmatched. Germline V gives CDR1 SGHTA, CDR2 FQGTGA. This CDR3 spans 15 amino acids. As DNA, the CDR3 is TGTGCCAGCAGCTTCCCGGGACTAGGGGTGGATGAGCAGTTCTTC. The encoded protein is CASSFPGLGVDEQFF.

This clonotype has just a few counts. V is TRBV6-5 and J is TRBJ2-3, with D perhaps being TRBD1 or TRBD2 (6 bases each). The germline gives CDR1 MNHEY, CDR2 SVGAGI. V shed 2 bases and J shed 4 bases, with 22 bases lying between them. This CDR3 spans 18 amino acids. CDR3 region: CASSYGPATSRGADTQYF. The CDR3 DNA reads TGTGCCAGCAGTTACGGCCCGGCGACCTCGAGGGGGGCAGATACGCAGTATTTT.

This clonotype was seen ten or more times. The gene calls are TRBV20-1 and TRBJ2-7; D remains unclear. CDR3 length equals 13 residues. V lost 3 bases to trimming and J lost 0 bases, with 9 bases between them. Germline CDR1 and CDR2: DFQATT and SNEGSKA (reference sequence). The CDR3 loop reads CSASRPSSYEQYV. The DNA for the CDR3 is TGCAGTGCTAGTCGCCCGAGCTCCTACGAGCAGTACGTC.

This clonotype was seen a few times. V and J are TRBV12-3 or TRBV12-4 and TRBJ1-6; unclear D gene. This CDR3 has 14 residues. V was pared by 3 bases and J by 5 bases, with 8 bases between. DNA of the CDR3: TGTGCCAGCAGTTTTACCCGGGATAATTCACCCCTCCACTTT. It specifies CASSFTRDNSPLHF.

This clonotype occurred a few times. This chain connects TRBV12-3 or TRBV12-4 to TRBJ2-5; TRBD1 matches 7 bases. The ends lost 2 bases at V and 4 bases at J; junction bases unmatched: 4. The CDR3 loop spans 14 amino acids. DNA for the CDR3: TGTGCCAGCAGTTTACCCAGGGACAGAGAGACCCAGTACTTC. Protein product: CASSLPRDRETQYF.

This clonotype has more than one count but fewer than ten. The V and J genes are TRBV7-6 and TRBJ1-4; TRBD1 aligns across 7 bases. Germline V gives CDR1 SGHVS, CDR2 FNYEAQ. The trim removed 5 bases at V and 3 bases at J, leaving 9 bases unmatched. The CDR3 is 16 amino acids. CDR3 DNA: TGTGCCAGCAGCCTAACAGACAGGGTGCCTAATGAAAAACTGTTTTTT. Its translation: CASSLTDRVPNEKLFF.

A few counts support this clonotype. The chain carries TRBV5-1 and TRBJ2-7; D is tentatively TRBD1 or TRBD2 (6 bases each). V was cut by 0 bases and J by 4 bases, with 17 bases left in between. Germline loops: CDR1 SGHRS, CDR2 YFSETQ. CDR3 length equals 16 residues. Here the CDR3 reads CASSLEGGPGRYEQYF. The CDR3 nucleotides read TGCGCCAGCAGCTTGGAAGGGGGGCCAGGGAGATACGAGCAGTACTTC.

This clonotype was counted many times. The J gene is TRBJ2-5, the V gene TRBV20-1; 8 bases line up with TRBD2. The CDR3 is 14 residues long. Germline V CDR1 and CDR2: DFQATT, SNEGSKA (reference sequence). The trim removed 4 bases at V and 3 bases at J, leaving 7 bases unmatched. The CDR3 nucleotides read TGCAGTGCTAACGGGAAGCGGGGGAAAGAGACCCAGTACTTC. Translating it yields CSANGKRGKETQYF.

This clonotype was detected a few times. The chain links TRBV28 to TRBJ2-1; D is unclear. Germline V gene data show CDR1 as MDHEN and CDR2 as SYDVKM. This CDR3 spans 16 amino acids. V shed 4 bases and J shed 3 bases, with 16 bases lying between them. This CDR3 is CASSSPRHTSYNEQFF. CDR3 bases: TGTGCCAGCAGTTCCCCGAGACATACGAGCTACAATGAGCAGTTCTTC.

The chain couples TRBV15 to TRBJ1-1; no firm D call. Trimming took off 9 bases at V and 1 base at J, with 9 bases between the two ends. CDR1 and CDR2 from the germline V gene are LNHNV and YYDKDF (reference sequence). The CDR3 runs 12 residues. CDR3 nucleotide sequence: TGTGCCACGGACGACTGGAACACTGAAGCTTTCTTT. Its protein is CATDDWNTEAFF. The full variable domain, completed using reference TRBV15 and TRBJ1-1, is DAMVIQNPRYQVTQFGKPVTLSCSQTLNHNVMYWYQQKSSQAPKLLFHYYDKDFNNEADTPDNFQSRRPNTSFCFLDIRSPGLGDTAMYLCATDDWNTEAFFGQGTRLTVV.

This clonotype was counted a few times. The chain employs TRBV5-1 and TRBJ2-1; 10 nucleotides agree with TRBD1. The CDR3 has 15 amino acids. The V segment lost 2 bases and the J segment 5 bases; nucleotides outside the gene matches: 4. Germline V gene sequence: CDR1 SGHRS, CDR2 YFSETQ. The CDR3 is CASSFRTGGNNEQFF. CDR3 coding DNA: TGCGCCAGCAGCTTTCGGACAGGGGGAAACAATGAGCAGTTCTTC.

This clonotype was recorded many times. This chain connects TRBV7-2 to TRBJ2-7; the match to TRBD1 covers 7 bases. The CDR3 covers 16 residues. V shed 0 bases, J shed 4 bases, and the junction held 9 bases outside the gene matches. Germline V gene data show CDR1 as SGHTA and CDR2 as FQGNSA. The CDR3 spells CASSLAARQGGYEQYF. The DNA of the CDR3 is TGTGCCAGCAGCTTAGCGGCCCGACAGGGTGGATACGAGCAGTACTTC.

The V and J genes are TRBV20-1 and TRBJ2-1; D not certain. This CDR3 spans 16 amino acids. Trimming stripped 4 bases from V and 7 bases from J, with 23 bases between. The germline CDR1 and CDR2 sequences are DFQATT and SNEGSKA (reference sequence). DNA of the CDR3: TGCAGTGCTACCCGCCAACGGTTAGGGCTTCGAAATGAGCAGTTCTTC. It translates to CSATRQRLGLRNEQFF.